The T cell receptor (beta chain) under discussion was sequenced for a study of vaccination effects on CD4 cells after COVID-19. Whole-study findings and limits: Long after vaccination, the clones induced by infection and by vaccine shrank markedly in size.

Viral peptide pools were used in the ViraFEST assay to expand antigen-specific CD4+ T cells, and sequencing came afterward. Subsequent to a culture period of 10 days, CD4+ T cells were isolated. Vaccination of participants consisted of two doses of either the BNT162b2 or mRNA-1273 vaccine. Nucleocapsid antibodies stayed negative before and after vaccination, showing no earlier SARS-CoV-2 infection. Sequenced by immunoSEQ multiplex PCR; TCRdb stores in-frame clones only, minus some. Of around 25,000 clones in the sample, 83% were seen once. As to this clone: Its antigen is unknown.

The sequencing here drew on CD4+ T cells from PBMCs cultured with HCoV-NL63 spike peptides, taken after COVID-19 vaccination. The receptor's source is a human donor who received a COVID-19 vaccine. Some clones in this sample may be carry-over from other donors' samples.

The CDR3 region has the DNA TGCGCCAGCAGCCCCAAGGGAGAACCCTTATATGGCTACACCTTC. It is translated as CASSPKGEPLYGYTF. V usage is TRBV5-1 and J usage is TRBJ1-2, with D unclear. Germline lookup yields CDR1 SGHRS and CDR2 YFSETQ. V shed 4 bases and J shed 5 bases, with 18 bases lying between them. There are 15 residues in the CDR3.